The present entry profiles one T cell receptor beta chain with its context. The libraries were made with immunoSEQ v3. Here immunoSEQ multiplex PCR was the method, and the copy in TCRdb shows in-frame clones only, minus some. The sample gives 35,000 to 55,000 clones, roughly 85% of which show up once; about 16% is in the top ten. There are 14 residues in the CDR3. Trimming removed 2 bases from V and 0 bases from J, with 6 bases in between. Germline V CDR1 and CDR2: SGHRS, YFSETQ. The sample belongs to a study of TIL therapy for anti-PD-1-resistant metastatic lung cancer. The time point was: pre-treatment sample, taken before nivolumab and TIL therapy.

The receptor comes from a man between 65 and 85 years old with non-small cell lung cancer. The V call is TRBV5-1, the J call TRBJ2-1; no reliable D call. The sequencing here drew on blood, taken at baseline. The CDR3 reads CASSLQNSYNEQFF. CDR3 sequence (DNA): TGCGCCAGCAGCTTACAAAACTCCTACAATGAGCAGTTCTTC.